This TCR beta chain was documented in a study of shared clonotypes between healthy human individuals (dated by TCRdb to the early 2020s). Some background on the complete study: The cohort included three men and a couple of women between 18 and 49 years of age. For each donor, CD4 naive and CD4 memory were each run on three plates, CD8 naive on two plates, and CD8 memory on one plate. To estimate repertoire size and how much clonotypes are shared between individuals, the study performed deep sequencing of blood TCR repertoires from about five healthy adults. To increase sequencing depth and limit assay-specific biases, TCR repertoire library preparation and sequencing were carried out by different laboratories using diverse techniques. Between about 0.9 and 8.9 billion PBMCs per donor were obtained by leukapheresis.

A remark on this clone: Its antigen is currently not known. No qualities accompany the bases; no much larger clone lies one base away.

The junction shows trimming of 3 bases on V and 0 bases on J, plus 12 bases between the germline ends. The CDR3 goes from the cysteine to the phenylalanine over 15 residues. Just the 45-base CDR3 DNA is kept, in frame starting at base 1. CDR1 and CDR2, looked up from the germline V gene, are MNHNS and SASEGT. Donors were healthy HIV-negative adults with no recently reported acute infections or vaccinations. Only Caucasian adults living in Nashville, Tennessee, USA were represented among the donors. CD4+ T cells were enriched by magnetic negative selection, after which naive cells were positively selected on CD45RA and the negative fraction was taken as the memory subset. Blood was obtained by leukapheresis, after which PBMCs were separated by Ficoll-Histopaque density gradient centrifugation and cryopreserved in liquid nitrogen vapor phase. Analytical flow cytometry was used to check the purity and quantity of each magnetically sorted T cell population. Genomic DNA was isolated from every sorted fraction and measured by UV absorbance on a Nanodrop 2000c.

The study at large found these results: Pairwise subsampling indicated that sequencing depth was expected to affect the degree of clonotype sharing among donors. When several donors were compared, the shared fraction of clonotypes was about 5.5% for naive CD4, less than 4% for naive CD8, 2.3% for memory CD4, and about 0.36% for memory CD8. Estimated clonotype richness was generally larger for naive than for memory subsets. The small number of donors limited the genetic and exposure-history diversity represented. Incomplete sequencing was indicated by rarefaction of sorted-subset datasets, despite the large sequencing depth. Compared with non-shared clonotypes, the clonotypes found in all four sorted-subset donors had higher generation probabilities. Sampling was restricted to blood, and TCR repertoires in tissue are likely to differ from TCR repertoires in blood.

Using the deep immunoSEQ assay, multiplex PCR amplified TCR CDR3 regions from genomic DNA. For each cell subset, the extracted genomic DNA was distributed evenly across all wells of several immunoSEQ 96-well plates, and each plate served as one replicate. Each replicate PCR for sorted subsets received approximately 220 ng genomic DNA, equal to tens of thousands of T cell genomes. Purified libraries were measured with a Qubit 3.0 fluorometer, size-checked on a Bioanalyzer 2100, and measured again with the KAPA Library Quantification kit. Every immunoSEQ 96-well plate was sequenced on a dedicated single-read 150-cycle Illumina NextSeq 550 flow cell. The paper's data handling went like this. Because the immunoSEQ output included only junctional sequences and no quality scores, the filtering could not be the same as the filtering used for full-length reads. To assign V/J genes and CDR3, sequences were annotated against IMGT germline references using PyIR, a Python wrapper for IgBLAST v1.9. Any read was removed if the V/J assignment was weak (E-value above 1e-6), the CDR3 was missing, or the read contained stop codons, out-of-frame junctions, or ambiguous translated residues. V3J clonotypes were defined as sequences sharing the same inferred V gene, J gene, and CDR3 amino acid sequence. Percentage overlap between repertoires was calculated by dividing the number of shared unique clonotypes by the size of the smaller repertoire. Repertoire richness was assessed with RTK rarefaction, the Chao1 estimator, and Recon v2.1 estimates of unobserved clonotypes. Generation probabilities for all TCRbeta clonotypes obtained by the gDNA method from a handful of donors were computed using OLGA. The table was pulled from immuneACCESS by TCRdb, which kept in-frame rearrangements only. Such tables lose some clones; where checked, under half of the loss comes from unresolved V genes, and the rest has no known cause. Clonal size and the V and J genes are those of that table, whereas D and trimming came from the DNA. In all, the sample holds about 2.4 million clones, and around nine tenths of those were seen once. The ten biggest clones cover roughly 0.15% of the sample.

This clonotype was obtained from a man aged 18 to 29 in good health. The receptor chain draws on TRBV6-1 and TRBJ2-7; a confident D gene designation cannot be given. The sequenced sample consisted of naive CD4+ T cells sorted from blood. Read against the paper, the sample's cell subset or site label means: CD45RA+ positively selected. The DNA sequence reads TGTGCCAGCAGTGAGGTACAGCAAATCTCCTACGAGCAGTACTTC. Its translation reads: CASSEVQQISYEQYF.